The source of this T cell receptor (beta chain) is a study of blood T cells in healthy people across ages. Points from the study as a whole: A strong correlation between TCR beta diversity and naive T cell percentage was seen. Among long-lived donors, naive CD4+ cells were more numerous and diversity higher than in aged donors.

As for this clonotype: Antigen specificity is unknown.

The use of a sample-barcoded 5' primer and a J-beta primer mix characterized a second PCR of about 6 to 12 cycles. Every molecule of cDNA carried a tag from a template-switch adaptor with 12 random nucleotides. TCRdb reanalysed the 5' RACE reads using MiXCR and keeps one entry per CDR3 protein. The sample carries approximately 360,000 distinct CDR3 sequences, 50% to 60% recorded once. Germline V gives CDR1 SGHDT, CDR2 YYEEEE. The V gene lost 4 bases and the J gene lost 11 bases, with 18 bases spanning the gap. The CDR3 is 14 amino acids. The chain couples TRBV5-6 to TRBJ1-4; D is unclear. The source material was blood. The source of this sequence is a man aged 55-75 years in good health. The CDR3: CASSPVLAAGKLFF. The DNA of the CDR3 is TGTGCCAGCAGCCCTGTTTTGGCCGCTGGGAAACTGTTTTTT.